This T cell receptor beta chain appears in the sequencing data of a study of cytomegalovirus exposure and HLA in healthy donors. The study ran its PCR with 60 Vbeta and 13 Jbeta primers. Clones were sequenced by immunoSEQ multiplex PCR, and TCRdb holds only the in-frame ones, with some missing. The sample lists roughly 120,000 clones; 76% were seen once. The CDR3 has 15 amino acids. This clone was observed at least ten times. The clonotype was recovered from a man aged 30-40 years in good health and CMV-seropositive. The chain couples TRBV21-1 to TRBJ2-7; the table gives TRBD2 as D, unverified against the DNA. TRBV21-1 is annotated as a pseudogene. The specimen sequenced was PBMCs. CDR3 DNA sequence: TGTGCCAGCAGCAACGACTCCCAGAGTTTGTACGAGCAGTACTTC. As protein: CASSNDSQSLYEQYF.